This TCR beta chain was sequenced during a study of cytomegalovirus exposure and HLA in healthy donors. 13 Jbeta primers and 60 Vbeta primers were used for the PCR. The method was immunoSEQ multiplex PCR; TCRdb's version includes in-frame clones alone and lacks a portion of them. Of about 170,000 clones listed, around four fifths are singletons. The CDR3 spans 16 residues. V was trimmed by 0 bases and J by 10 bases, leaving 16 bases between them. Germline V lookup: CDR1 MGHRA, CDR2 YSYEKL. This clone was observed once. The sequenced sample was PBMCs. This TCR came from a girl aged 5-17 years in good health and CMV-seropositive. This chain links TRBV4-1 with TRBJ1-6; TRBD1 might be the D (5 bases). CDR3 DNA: TGCGCCAGCAGCCAAGACGGTGGGACCGGGGGGTCACCCCTCCACTTT. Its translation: CASSQDGGTGGSPLHF.